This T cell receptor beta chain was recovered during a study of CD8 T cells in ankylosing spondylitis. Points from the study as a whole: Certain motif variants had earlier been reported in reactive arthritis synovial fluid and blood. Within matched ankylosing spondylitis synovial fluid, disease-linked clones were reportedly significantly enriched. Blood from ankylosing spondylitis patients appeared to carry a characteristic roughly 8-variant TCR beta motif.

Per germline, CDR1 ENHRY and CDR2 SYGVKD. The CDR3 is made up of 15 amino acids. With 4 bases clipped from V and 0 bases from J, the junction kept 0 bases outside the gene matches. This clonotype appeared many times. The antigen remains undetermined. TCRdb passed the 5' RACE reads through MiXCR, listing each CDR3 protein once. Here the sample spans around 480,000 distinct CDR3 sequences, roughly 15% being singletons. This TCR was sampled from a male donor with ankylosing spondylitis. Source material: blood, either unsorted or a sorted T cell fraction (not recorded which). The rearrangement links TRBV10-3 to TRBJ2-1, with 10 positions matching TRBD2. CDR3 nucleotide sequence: TGTGCCATCAGTGGGACTAGCGGCTCCTACAATGAGCAGTTCTTC. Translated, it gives CAISGTSGSYNEQFF.